The text below deals with one TCR beta chain. The sample originates from a study of blood T cell repertoires in COVID-19. Study-level information: Sample material is recorded as cDNA or gDNA derived from T cells, B-cell-depleted T cells, or PBMCs.

The CDR3 contains 16 residues. The V and J ends lost 6 bases and 0 bases respectively, with 17 bases between them. Germline V gene sequence: CDR1 MDHEN, CDR2 SYDVKM. This table comes from immunoSEQ multiplex PCR, and its TCRdb copy is limited to in-frame clones, with some not included. The table records approximately 93,000 clones, around nine tenths of them present only once. The sequence was collected from a man aged 45 to 65 with COVID-19, enrolled during active disease. Sample: peripheral blood. The V and J genes are TRBV28 and TRBJ1-2, with D possibly TRBD1 on 5 matching bases. The CDR3 sequence: CASSFPIMTANYGYTF. In DNA form, the CDR3 reads TGTGCCAGCAGCTTTCCCATAATGACAGCTAACTATGGCTACACCTTC.